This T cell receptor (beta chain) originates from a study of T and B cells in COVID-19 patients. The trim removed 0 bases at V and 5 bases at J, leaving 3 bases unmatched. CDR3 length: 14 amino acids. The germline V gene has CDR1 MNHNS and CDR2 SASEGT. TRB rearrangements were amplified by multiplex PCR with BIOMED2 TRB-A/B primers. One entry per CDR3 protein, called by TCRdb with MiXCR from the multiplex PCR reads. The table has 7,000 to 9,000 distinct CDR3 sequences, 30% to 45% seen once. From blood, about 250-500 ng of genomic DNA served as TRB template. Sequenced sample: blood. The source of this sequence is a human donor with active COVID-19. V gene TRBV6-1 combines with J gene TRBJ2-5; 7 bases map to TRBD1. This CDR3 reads CASSEARGSETQYF. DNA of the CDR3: TGTGCCAGCAGTGAAGCCAGGGGGAGTGAGACCCAGTACTTC.